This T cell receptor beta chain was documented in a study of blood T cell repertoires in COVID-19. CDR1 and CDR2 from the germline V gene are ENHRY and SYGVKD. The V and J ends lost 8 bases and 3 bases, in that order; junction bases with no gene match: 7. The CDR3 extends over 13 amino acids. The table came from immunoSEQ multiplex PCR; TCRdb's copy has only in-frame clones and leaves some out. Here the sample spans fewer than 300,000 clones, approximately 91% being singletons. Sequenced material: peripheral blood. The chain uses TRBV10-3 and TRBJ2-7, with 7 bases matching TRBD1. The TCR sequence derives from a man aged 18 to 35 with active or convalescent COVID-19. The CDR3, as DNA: TGTGCCATCGGCTACCGGGACAGCTACGAGCAGTACTTC. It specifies CAIGYRDSYEQYF.